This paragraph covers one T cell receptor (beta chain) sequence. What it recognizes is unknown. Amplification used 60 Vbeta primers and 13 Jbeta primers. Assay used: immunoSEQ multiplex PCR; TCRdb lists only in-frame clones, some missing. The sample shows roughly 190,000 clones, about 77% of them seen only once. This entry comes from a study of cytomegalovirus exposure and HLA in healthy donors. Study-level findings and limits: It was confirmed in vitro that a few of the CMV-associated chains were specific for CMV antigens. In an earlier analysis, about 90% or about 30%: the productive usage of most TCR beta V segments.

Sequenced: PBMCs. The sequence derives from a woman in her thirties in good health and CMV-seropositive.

The CDR3 bases are TGCGCCAGCAGCCAGCTCGACAGGGCGATTAACTATGGCTACACCTTC. Its protein product is CASSQLDRAINYGYTF. The chain carries TRBV4-3 and TRBJ1-2, with 7 bases fitting TRBD1. The trim removed 3 bases at V and 1 base at J, leaving 8 bases unmatched. The CDR3 is made up of 16 amino acids. The germline V gene encodes CDR1 LGHNA and CDR2 YSLEER.